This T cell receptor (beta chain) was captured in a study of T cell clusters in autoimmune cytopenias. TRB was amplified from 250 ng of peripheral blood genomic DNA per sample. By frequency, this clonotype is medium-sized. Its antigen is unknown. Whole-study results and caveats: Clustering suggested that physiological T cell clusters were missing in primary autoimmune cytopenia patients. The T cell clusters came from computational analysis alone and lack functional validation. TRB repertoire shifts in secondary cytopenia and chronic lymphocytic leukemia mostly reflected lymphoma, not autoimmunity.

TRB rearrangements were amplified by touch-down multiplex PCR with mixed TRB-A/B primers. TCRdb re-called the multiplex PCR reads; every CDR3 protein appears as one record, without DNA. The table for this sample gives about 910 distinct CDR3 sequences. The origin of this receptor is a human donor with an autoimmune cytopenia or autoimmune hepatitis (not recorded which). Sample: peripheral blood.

Here the CDR3 reads CASSLVSGGADTQYF. The chain joins TRBV5-1 to TRBJ2-3; TCRdb gives TRBD2 as the D gene, but with no DNA this cannot be confirmed. This CDR3 contains 15 residues. Germline V gene sequence: CDR1 SGHRS, CDR2 YFSETQ.